This T cell receptor (beta chain) was recorded in a study of T cell responses to AZD1222 COVID-19 vaccine. Background on the study: It was second doses at about 4 or about 12 weeks that were pooled.

Germline V gene data show CDR1 as SGHRS and CDR2 as YFSETQ. Trimming took 1 base from V and 1 from J, leaving 5 bases between them. This CDR3 is built from 13 residues. This clone came up once. The antigen is undetermined. The protocol was immunoSEQ multiplex PCR, while the TCRdb copy is restricted to in-frame clones and leaves out a portion. The repertoire holds about 150,000 clones, with about nine tenths as singletons. General observations from the study: Only a handful of individuals given AZD1222 were seropositive at baseline. Reports indicate that nearly half of spike-specific TCRs are directed at unmutated variant regions. Increases in Spike-specific TCR breadth and depth were seen after two AZD1222 doses.

Material: peripheral blood, obtained on day 0 of AZD1222 vaccination. The rearrangement uses TRBV5-1 and TRBJ1-1; D not resolved. The clonotype was recovered from an adult in good health. In DNA form, the CDR3 reads TGCGCCAGCAGCTTGATTCCGAACACTGAAGCTTTCTTT. Translation gives CASSLIPNTEAFF. Full variable domain (missing parts from reference TRBV5-1 and TRBJ1-1): KAGVTQTPRYLIKTRGQQVTLSCSPISGHRSVSWYQQTPGQGLQFLFEYFSETQRNKGNFPGRFSGRQFSNSRSEMNVSTLELGDSALYLCASSLIPNTEAFFGQGTRLTVV.